This entry is about one T cell receptor (beta chain). V lost 3 bases and J 1 base, leaving 20 bases between the germline ends. This CDR3 spans 17 amino acids. The germline V gene has CDR1 DFQATT and CDR2 SNEGSKA (reference sequence). This sample is part of a study of control samples from healthy donors and cancer patients. The assay was immunoSEQ multiplex PCR, and TCRdb's table has in-frame clones only and misses some. In the table there are about 98,000 clones, roughly 82% of which are singletons. The clonotype originates from a man between 60 and 75 years old in good health. Sequencing was done on a sample of blood. The chain joins TRBV20-1 to TRBJ2-3; tentatively, D is TRBD1 (6 bases). CDR3 nucleotide sequence: TGCAGTGCTAGTGGTGACGGGACAAACGGACGCACAGATACGCAGTATTTT. Residues: CSASGDGTNGRTDTQYF.